Presented here are 17 T cell receptor beta chains from one specimen sequenced in a study of T cell responses to AZD1222 COVID-19 vaccine. Sequencing was performed with immunoSEQ multiplex PCR; in TCRdb, only in-frame clones are kept and a portion is missing. Of approximately 140,000 clones in the sample, approximately 95% were seen once. The source material was peripheral blood, sampled on day 0 of MenACWY control vaccination. The receptor source for this set is an adult in good health.

For the CDR3, the DNA is TGTGCCAGCAATTTCCAGGGGACAGATACGCAGTATTTT. Amino acids: CASNFQGTDTQYF. The rearrangement links TRBV2 to TRBJ2-3; TRBD1 is a possible D gene (6 bases). Trimming cost V 7 bases and J 3 bases, with 11 bases left between them. CDR1 SNHLY and CDR2 FYNNEI come from the germline V gene. CDR3 length equals 13 residues.

This chain joins TRBV19 and TRBJ1-1; unclear D gene. The germline CDR1 and CDR2 sequences are LNHDA and SQIVND (reference sequence). The CDR3 runs to 12 residues. Between the trimmed V and J ends, which lost 5 bases and 5 bases, there was a span of 9 bases. The CDR3 spells CASSVGRTEAFF. CDR3 nucleotide sequence: TGTGCCAGTAGTGTAGGGCGAACTGAAGCTTTCTTT.

The chain links TRBV4-1 to TRBJ2-1, with D uncertain. In germline, CDR1 is MGHRA, CDR2 YSYEKL. With 1 base removed from V and 10 bases from J, the gap between germline ends came to 8 bases. CDR3 length equals 12 residues. Here the CDR3 DNA reads TGCGCCAGCAGCCAAGTCCTTGGGGAGCAGTTCTTC. This gives the protein CASSQVLGEQFF.

The CDR3 protein is CASSSEGNTEAFF. The CDR3 DNA reads TGTGCCAGCAGCTCCGAAGGGAACACTGAAGCTTTCTTT. The V gene is TRBV13, the J gene TRBJ1-1; D is unclear. V gave up 4 bases and J gave up 1 base, with 7 bases separating them. The CDR3 consists of 13 residues. The germline V gene has CDR1 PRHDT and CDR2 FYEKMQ (reference sequence).

The V gene is TRBV4-3, the J gene TRBJ1-2; D might be TRBD1 (6 bases). CDR1 LGHNA and CDR2 YSLEER come from the germline V gene. Deletions cut 4 bases from V and 4 bases from J, with 13 bases between. There are 14 residues in the CDR3. The CDR3 sequence is CASSRDRDIYGYTF. The CDR3 DNA follows: TGCGCCAGCAGCCGAGACCGGGACATCTATGGCTACACCTTC.

The chain joins TRBV7-2 to TRBJ1-1; the D gene is possibly TRBD1 (5 bases). Trimming cost V 1 base and J 0 bases, with 9 bases left between them. The CDR3 covers 15 residues. Germline V gene lookup returns CDR1 SGHTA and CDR2 FQGNSA. The DNA of the CDR3 is TGTGCCAGCAGCTTAGATAGGGGACTGAACACTGAAGCTTTCTTT. This codes for CASSLDRGLNTEAFF.

This clone was counted once. The V call is TRBV7-8, the J call TRBJ2-7, with unresolved D. Germline lookup yields CDR1 SGHVS and CDR2 FQNEAQ. The CDR3 contains 12 residues. Trimming cost V 1 base and J 9 bases, with 10 bases left between them. CDR3 loop: CASSLVGSGQYF. The CDR3 region has the DNA TGTGCCAGCAGCTTAGTGGGAAGTGGGCAGTACTTC.

The rearrangement uses TRBV5-1 and TRBJ2-6, with a possible D match to TRBD1 (6 bases). Trimming took 4 bases from V and 0 from J, leaving 11 bases between them. The CDR3 extends over 16 amino acids. Germline CDR1 reads SGHRS; CDR2 reads YFSETQ. The CDR3 sequence is CASSLNRASGANVLTF. CDR3 nucleotides: TGCGCCAGCAGCCTCAACAGGGCCTCTGGGGCCAACGTCCTGACTTTC.

This chain connects TRBV5-4 to TRBJ1-2; the D is unclear. CDR1 and CDR2 from the germline V gene are SGHNT and YYREEE (reference sequence). The CDR3 runs 14 residues. V lost 2 bases to trimming and J lost 8 bases, with 16 bases between them. The CDR3 bases are TGTGCCAGCAGCTTTGTCACCCGGCAGGAGGGCTACACCTTC. It encodes CASSFVTRQEGYTF.

The rearrangement joins TRBV6-5 to TRBJ2-7; a weak D match, TRBD2 (6 bases). Trimming shortened V by 6 bases and J by 3 bases, and 12 bases separated the two germline ends. CDR3 length: 13 residues. Germline assignment: CDR1 MNHEY and CDR2 SVGAGI. CDR3 loop: CASRFPGSYEQYF. The CDR3 DNA follows: TGTGCCAGCAGATTTCCCGGGAGCTACGAGCAGTACTTC.

The rearrangement uses TRBV2 and TRBJ1-1; D call uncertain. CDR1 is SNHLY and CDR2 is FYNNEI in the germline V gene. Trimming left V 9 bases short and J 8 bases short, with 4 bases between. The CDR3 runs to 8 residues. DNA of the CDR3: TGTGCCAGGGGGGAAGCTTTCTTT. Encoded protein: CARGEAFF.

The rearrangement links TRBV12-3 or TRBV12-4 to TRBJ1-1; no definite D call. With 6 bases removed from V and 0 bases from J, the gap between germline ends came to 8 bases. The CDR3 loop spans 13 amino acids. This chain's CDR3 is CASSRTMNTEAFF. CDR3 sequence (DNA): TGTGCCAGCAGCCGAACCATGAACACTGAAGCTTTCTTT.

The rearrangement uses TRBV11-3 and TRBJ1-1; no clear D. With 2 bases removed from V and 3 bases from J, the gap between germline ends came to 10 bases. The germline CDR1 and CDR2 sequences are SGHNT and YENEEA. This CDR3 is 14 amino acids long. This chain's CDR3 is CASSLRGRDTEAFF. In DNA, the CDR3 is TGTGCCAGCAGCTTACGAGGGCGAGACACTGAAGCTTTCTTT. Supplemented by reference TRBV11-3 and TRBJ1-1, the full variable domain reads EAGVVQSPRYKIIEKKQPVAFWCNPISGHNTLYWYLQNLGQGPELLIRYENEEAVDDSQLPKDRFSAERLKGVDSTLKIQPAELGDSAVYLCASSLRGRDTEAFFGQGTRLTVV.

This chain joins TRBV5-4 and TRBJ1-2, with D possibly TRBD1 on 5 matching bases. The CDR3 consists of 13 residues. Trimming removed 7 bases from V and 5 bases from J, with 15 bases in between. Germline-derived CDR1 and CDR2 are SGHNT and YYREEE (reference sequence). The CDR3 DNA reads TGTGCCAGCCGTTCAGGGTATGAGTATGGCTACACCTTC. Translated: CASRSGYEYGYTF.

The chain carries TRBV2 and TRBJ2-1, with D unclear. The germline CDR1 and CDR2 sequences are SNHLY and FYNNEI. The length of the CDR3 is 16 residues. The germline V and J ends were trimmed by 6 bases and 0 bases, with 15 bases remaining between them. In DNA form, the CDR3 reads TGTGCCAGCAGCCACACAGACCACAGCTCCTACAATGAGCAGTTCTTC. Its protein product is CASSHTDHSSYNEQFF.

The chain links TRBV6-5 to TRBJ2-1; D not resolved. Germline CDR1 MNHEY, CDR2 SVGAGI. The CDR3 covers 12 residues. Trimming stripped 0 bases from V and 8 bases from J, with 5 bases between. CDR3 amino acids: CASSYSLHEQFF. The CDR3 DNA follows: TGTGCCAGCAGTTACTCTCTCCATGAGCAGTTCTTC.

The chain links TRBV11-2 to TRBJ1-2; D perhaps matches TRBD1 (5 bases). CDR1 and CDR2 from the germline V gene are SGHAT and FQNNGV. The CDR3 runs to 12 residues. V was pared by 5 bases and J by 5 bases, with 9 bases between. The CDR3 sequence: CASSRGGYGYTF. CDR3 nucleotides: TGTGCCAGCAGCCGGGGGGGTTATGGCTACACCTTC.